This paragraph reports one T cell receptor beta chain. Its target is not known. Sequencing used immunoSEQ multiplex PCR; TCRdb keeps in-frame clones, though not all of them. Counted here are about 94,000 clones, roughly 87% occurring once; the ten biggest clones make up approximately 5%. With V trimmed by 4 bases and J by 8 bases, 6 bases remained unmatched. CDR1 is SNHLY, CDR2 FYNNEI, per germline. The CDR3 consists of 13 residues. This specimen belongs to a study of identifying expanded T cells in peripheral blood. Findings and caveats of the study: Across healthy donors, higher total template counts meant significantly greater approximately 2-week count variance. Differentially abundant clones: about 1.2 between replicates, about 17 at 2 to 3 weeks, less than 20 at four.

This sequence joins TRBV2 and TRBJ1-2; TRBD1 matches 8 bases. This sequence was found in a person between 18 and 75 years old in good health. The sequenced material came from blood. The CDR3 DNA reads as TGTGCCAGCAGTGCTGAGACAGGGGTCGGCTACACCTTC. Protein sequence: CASSAETGVGYTF.